Each of the 5 T cell receptor beta chains below was sequenced from the same sample in a study. Amplification of TRBV12-4/TRBJ1-2 clonotypes used adaptor-ligated barcode primers. Using its own MiXCR run on the multiplex PCR reads, TCRdb lists one record per CDR3 protein. The sample lists 700 to 850 distinct CDR3 sequences; 25% to 30% were seen once. The sequenced sample was memory CD4+ T cells sorted from blood. Specified subset: memory CD4+ T cells, CD4+CD45RO+CD25-. The receptors originated from a female donor with breast cancer.

This clonotype was seen at least ten times. The chain couples TRBV12-3 or TRBV12-4 to TRBJ1-2; D gene ambiguous. V was cut by 6 bases and J by 1 base, with 9 bases left in between. There are 13 residues in the CDR3. The CDR3 loop is CASSQTHNYGYTF. The CDR3 bases are TGTGCCAGCAGCCAGACACATAACTATGGCTACACCTTC.

In this sample, this clonotype turned up a few times. CDR3 in amino acids: CASSPGQGHYGYTF. The CDR3 nucleotides are TGTGCCAGCAGTCCCGGACAGGGGCACTATGGCTACACCTTC. This chain links TRBV12-3 or TRBV12-4 with TRBJ1-2; TRBD1 aligns across 9 bases. The CDR3 contains 14 residues. J gave up 3 bases and V 5 bases, and 4 bases lay outside the gene matches.

Notes on this clonotype: Possible read error: a much larger clone is one base away. The genes are TRBV12-3 or TRBV12-4 and TRBJ1-2; no firm D call. CDR3 length: 12 amino acids. V was shortened by 6 bases and J by 9 bases, with 14 bases between the two germline ends. CDR3 DNA: TGTGCCAGCAGCGAGGGTTTACGGAGCTACACCTTC. Residues: CASSEGLRSYTF.

The chain couples TRBV12-3 or TRBV12-4 to TRBJ1-2, with a possible D match to TRBD1 (6 bases). The CDR3 contains 15 residues. V lost 4 bases and J lost 4, with 16 bases in between. DNA of the CDR3: TGTGCCAGCAGTTCCTGGACAGCGCCCATCTATGGCTACACCTTC. Protein sequence: CASSSWTAPIYGYTF.

The V and J genes are TRBV12-3 or TRBV12-4 and TRBJ1-2; D not resolved. Trimming shortened V by 6 bases and J by 0 bases, and 8 bases separated the two germline ends. This CDR3 region has 13 residues. The CDR3 spells CASRPGTNYGYTF. The CDR3 coding sequence is TGTGCCAGCAGACCCGGGACTAACTATGGCTACACCTTC.